The 6 T cell receptor beta chains below come from one sample, sequenced in a study of neoadjuvant nivolumab and ipilimumab in lung cancer. The method was immunoSEQ multiplex PCR; TCRdb's version includes in-frame clones alone and lacks a portion of them. The data hold tens of thousands of clones, with approximately 90% observed a single time. The source material was blood, sampled before neoadjuvant nivolumab, alone or with ipilimumab. All receptors derive from an adult with non-small cell lung cancer. Some clones in this sample may be carry-over from other donors' samples.

The genes are TRBV28 and TRBJ2-3; 9 positions match TRBD2. Germline V CDR1 and CDR2: MDHEN, SYDVKM. The CDR3 sequence is 17 residues long. Trimming at V came to 6 bases and at J to 1 base, leaving 11 bases not matched to a gene. The CDR3 DNA is TGTGCCAGCAGGTCCTCCGCCCGCGGGAGGGGCACAGATACGCAGTATTTT. Protein: CASRSSARGRGTDTQYF.

The chain carries TRBV29-1 and TRBJ2-7; 8 nucleotides agree with TRBD1. CDR3 length: 12 residues. Germline V CDR1 and CDR2: SQVTM, ANQGSEA. V lost 4 bases, J lost 6 bases, and 5 bases stayed unmatched. The CDR3 nucleotides are TGCAGCGTTGCCCAGGGGGCGGGCGAGCAGTACTTC. Residues: CSVAQGAGEQYF.

The chain couples TRBV19 to TRBJ1-5, with 8 bases identical to TRBD1. Germline trimming cut 5 bases from V and 8 bases from J; bases unmatched to any gene: 8. The V gene's germline CDR1 is LNHDA and CDR2 SQIVND (reference sequence). The CDR3 runs 14 residues. Here the CDR3 reads CASSDRGGNEPQHF. The DNA for the CDR3 is TGTGCCAGTAGTGACAGGGGTGGTAACGAGCCCCAGCATTTT. Filled out from reference TRBV19 and TRBJ1-5, the complete variable domain reads DGGITQSPKYLFRKEGQNVTLSCEQNLNHDAMYWYRQDPGQGLRLIYYSQIVNDFQKGDIAEGYSVSREKKESFPLTVTSAQKNPTAFYLCASSDRGGNEPQHFGDGTRLSIL.

This clone was recorded only once. This chain links TRBV30 with TRBJ1-5, with a weak D call TRBD1 (5 bases). With 0 bases removed from V and 5 bases from J, the gap between germline ends came to 11 bases. The CDR3 is 14 residues long. Germline V gives CDR1 GTSNPN, CDR2 SVGIG (reference sequence). CDR3 coding DNA: TGTGCCTGGAGTGTAGGTAGGGACGATCAGCCCCAGCATTTT. This sequence encodes CAWSVGRDDQPQHF.

This chain links TRBV14 with TRBJ2-1, with D possibly being TRBD2 (5 bases). Trimming stripped 2 bases from V and 6 bases from J, with 17 bases between. Germline CDR1 reads SGHDN; CDR2 reads FVKESK. The CDR3 sequence is 16 residues long. The CDR3 spells CASSQLSGKTRNEQFF. CDR3 nucleotides: TGTGCCAGCAGCCAACTTTCGGGGAAGACCCGCAATGAGCAGTTCTTC. Full variable domain (rest looked up from reference TRBV14 and TRBJ2-1): EAGVTQFPSHSVIEKGQTVTLRCDPISGHDNLYWYRRVMGKEIKFLLHFVKESKQDESGMPNNRFLAERTGGTYSTLKVQPAELEDSGVYFCASSQLSGKTRNEQFFGPGTRLTVL.

The chain combines TRBV7-9 with TRBJ1-3; D not certain. Looked up from germline, CDR1 is SEHNR and CDR2 is FQNEAQ (reference sequence). The CDR3 length is 14 residues. V gave up 4 bases and J gave up 0 bases, with 7 bases separating them. Written as DNA, the CDR3 is TGTGCCAGCAGCTCCACGGGCTCTGGAAACACCATATATTTT. This encodes CASSSTGSGNTIYF.